This T cell receptor beta chain was identified during a study of cytomegalovirus exposure and HLA in healthy donors. Study outcomes and limitations: The study put under 200 TCR beta chains on its list as cytomegalovirus-associated. First-cohort TCR clusters were later found to tend to co-occur in the approximately 120 validation repertoires.

Produced via immunoSEQ multiplex PCR; TCRdb's table is partial and in-frame only. The table shows 260,000 or so clones, with roughly 91% occurring only once. The CDR3 consists of 13 residues. Trimming cost V 7 bases and J 1 base, with 10 bases left between them. Germline V CDR1 and CDR2: SNHLY, FYNNEI. A single count supports this clone. No antigen is known for it. The genes are TRBV2 and TRBJ1-1, with D unresolved. This TCR was sampled from a woman in her twenties or thirties in good health and CMV-seronegative. Sequencing was carried out using PBMCs. As DNA, the CDR3 is TGTGCCAGCACCCTTTGGGGGAACACTGAAGCTTTCTTT. Translation: CASTLWGNTEAFF.